This T cell receptor beta chain derives from a study of T-cell reconstitution after alpha-beta-depleted transplantation in children. Study results and limitations: The authors attributed T-cell counts and diversity one year after transplant mostly to newly produced T cells. Reportedly, alpha-beta T cells present about two months post-transplant originated from several hundred expanded clones of graft origin. Where some patients showed high TCRbeta diversity at day 60, it came from recipient T cells and thymic progenitors that had survived.

Preparation of the TCRbeta library was carried out with unique molecular identifiers. TCRdb recomputed calls from the PCR reads with MiXCR, one row per CDR3 protein. This table has about a million distinct CDR3 sequences, about 30% appearing once. This clonotype has only a few counts. Its antigen is not identified. The CDR3 spans 13 residues. CDR1 SGHRS and CDR2 YFSETQ come from the germline V gene. The V and J ends lost 4 bases and 6 bases respectively, with 13 bases between them. This TCR was sampled from a boy in the first two years of life who had a stem cell transplant for SCID, so the T cells may come from the graft donor. This chain connects TRBV5-1 to TRBJ1-1, with D uncertain. The sequencing used PBMCs, mostly from graft donor cells, collected 360 days after TCRalphabeta/CD19-depleted stem cell transplant. The CDR3 bases are TGCGCCAGCAGCATTCTGGCGGAGTCTGAAGCTTTCTTT. This encodes CASSILAESEAFF. Complete variable domain (other parts from reference TRBV5-1 and TRBJ1-1): KAGVTQTPRYLIKTRGQQVTLSCSPISGHRSVSWYQQTPGQGLQFLFEYFSETQRNKGNFPGRFSGRQFSNSRSEMNVSTLELGDSALYLCASSILAESEAFFGQGTRLTVV.